The table lists the clone carrying this T cell receptor beta chain with many counts. Antigen: not known. This specimen comes from a study of identical twins. General study findings and limits: Abundant cord blood beta clonotypes carried fewer insertions; memory repertoires showed none.

Via MiXCR, TCRdb re-called the 5' RACE reads, giving one row per CDR3 protein. The sample yields roughly 200,000 distinct CDR3 sequences, around 6.8% seen once. There are 14 residues in the CDR3. Germline V lookup: CDR1 KGHSH, CDR2 LQKENI. V lost 1 base and J lost 7, with 11 bases in between. These data also formed part of another study, on yellow fever vaccine responses in identical twins.

Material: memory (CD45RO+) T cells sorted from blood. This sequence joins TRBV18 and TRBJ2-1; D gene uncertain. This TCR came from a woman aged 18-29 years in good health. DNA of the CDR3: TGTGCCAGCTCACCACAGGGTAGCAAGAATGAGCAGTTCTTC. Its protein is CASSPQGSKNEQFF.